This record concerns one T cell receptor (beta chain) sequence. As yet, its antigen is unknown. This sample is part of a study of cytomegalovirus exposure and HLA in healthy donors. The overall study: Earlier, almost 120 million unique TCR beta sequences were recovered from approximately 200 million T cells by an analysis. Notes on the study in general: High specificity and sensitivity for cytomegalovirus status were reported for the classifier.

Germline assignment: CDR1 MNHEY and CDR2 SVGAGI. J lost 7 bases, V lost 2 bases, and 11 bases had no gene match. This CDR3 contains 16 residues. The PCR ran on 60 Vbeta and 13 Jbeta primers. The assay was immunoSEQ multiplex PCR, and TCRdb's table has in-frame clones only and misses some. The table includes 75,000 to 100,000 clones, around 79% detected once. This clonotype was sampled from a woman in her 70s in good health and CMV-seropositive. The material sequenced was PBMCs. The chain uses TRBV6-5 and TRBJ1-2, with 9 positions matching TRBD1. The CDR3 loop is CASSYGTGGLVRGYTF. CDR3 sequence (DNA): TGTGCCAGCAGTTACGGCACAGGGGGCCTTGTTCGTGGCTACACCTTC.